This T cell receptor (beta chain) was recorded in a study of T cell repertoires in cytomegalovirus infection. The ends were cut back, 6 bases at V and 6 bases at J, with 14 bases in the middle. The germline V gene encodes CDR1 MNHNS and CDR2 SASEGT. The CDR3 extends over 13 amino acids. This clonotype was counted many times. Its antigen remains unknown. Overall study findings and caveats: HLA-C-restricted, CMV-specific TCR beta clonotypes were dominant ex vivo.

TCRdb re-derived calls from the reads in MiXCR, one entry per CDR3 protein. The data contain fewer than 200,000 distinct CDR3 sequences, more than 9% of them singletons. The specimen sequenced was PBMCs. This clonotype was sampled from a human donor in good health (CMV status not recorded). Some clones in this sample may be carry-over from other donors' samples. The chain employs TRBV6-1 and TRBJ1-1; tentative D call: TRBD1 (5 bases). The CDR3 spells CASSRSTEAEAFF. The CDR3 bases are TGTGCCAGCAGCCGTTCGACAGAAGCTGAAGCTTTCTTT.